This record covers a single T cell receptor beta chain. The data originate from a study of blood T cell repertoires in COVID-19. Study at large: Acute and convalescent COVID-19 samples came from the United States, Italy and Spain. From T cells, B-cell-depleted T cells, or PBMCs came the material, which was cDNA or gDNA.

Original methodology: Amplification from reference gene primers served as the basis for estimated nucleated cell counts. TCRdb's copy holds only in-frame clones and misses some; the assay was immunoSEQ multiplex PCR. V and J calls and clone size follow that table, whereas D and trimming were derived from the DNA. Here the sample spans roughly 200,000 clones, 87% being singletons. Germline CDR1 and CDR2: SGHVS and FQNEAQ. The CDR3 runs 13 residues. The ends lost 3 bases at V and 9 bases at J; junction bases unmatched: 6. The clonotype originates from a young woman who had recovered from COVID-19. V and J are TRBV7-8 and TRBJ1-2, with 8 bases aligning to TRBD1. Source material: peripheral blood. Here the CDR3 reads CASSFGQGRSYTF. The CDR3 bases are TGTGCCAGCAGCTTCGGACAGGGTCGTAGCTACACCTTC.